In its sample, the clone carrying this T cell receptor (beta chain) was seen a few times. This specimen belongs to a study of T-cell reconstitution after alpha-beta-depleted transplantation in children. This sample's TCRbeta library carried unique molecular identifier barcodes. TCRdb analysed the PCR reads with MiXCR anew, one entry per CDR3 protein. The data contain about a million distinct CDR3 sequences, under 30% of them seen just once; the ten biggest clones take up 28%. Germline loops: CDR1 SGHRS, CDR2 YFSETQ. The CDR3 length is 15 residues. Unmatched junction bases numbered 6, after V lost 2 bases and J lost 6 bases.

The source is a boy under three years old who had a stem cell transplant for SCID, so the T cells may come from the graft donor. The sequences come from PBMCs, mostly from graft donor cells, collected 360 days after TCRalphabeta/CD19-depleted stem cell transplant. This chain joins TRBV5-1 and TRBJ2-1, with TRBD2 matching 9 bases. CDR3 sequence: CASSLLAGVPNEQFF. CDR3 nucleotides: TGCGCCAGCAGCTTATTAGCGGGGGTCCCCAATGAGCAGTTCTTC. The full variable domain, in which reference TRBV5-1 and TRBJ2-1 provide the parts outside the CDR3, is KAGVTQTPRYLIKTRGQQVTLSCSPISGHRSVSWYQQTPGQGLQFLFEYFSETQRNKGNFPGRFSGRQFSNSRSEMNVSTLELGDSALYLCASSLLAGVPNEQFFGPGTRLTVL.